This is a list of T cell receptor beta chains from one sample in a study of blood T cell repertoires in COVID-19. This table comes from immunoSEQ multiplex PCR, and its TCRdb copy is limited to in-frame clones, with some not included. The sample lists hundreds of thousands of clones; around 84% were seen once. Sequencing was performed on peripheral blood. Source of these receptors: a man younger than 45 with active or convalescent COVID-19. The CDR3 runs from the conserved cysteine through the conserved F or W.

>TRBV5-8|TRBJ1-1
CASSLRTVTEAFF
>TRBV6-6|TRBJ1-1
CASSPTWNTEAFF
>TRBV18|TRBJ2-1
CASSRQGGLNEQFF
>TRBV27|TRBJ2-6
CASTRRGSRTSGANVLTF
>TRBV7-9|TRBJ2-7
CATRSLAGVYEQYF
>TRBV12-3/TRBV12-4|TRBJ2-3
CASSLLGVDTQYF
>TRBV30|TRBJ1-5
CAWSVGAYSNQPQHF
>TRBV28|TRBJ2-2
CASSLIARATGELFF
>TRBV5-1|TRBJ1-5
CASRREGGNQPQHF
>TRBV29-1|TRBJ1-2
CSALGQGFLNYGYTF
>TRBV5-1|TRBJ2-3
CASSLQVPDTQYF
>TRBV29-1|TRBJ2-7
CSVEDREGEQYF
>TRBV6-6|TRBJ1-5
CASRSQAQPQHF
>TRBV30|TRBJ2-1
CAWSMASSYNEQFF
>TRBV4-1|TRBJ2-7
CASSQGASWEQYF
>TRBV25-1|TRBJ2-7
CASSETGIYEQYF
>TRBV3-1/TRBV3-2|TRBJ1-2
CASSRALAIPFTGTNYGYTF
>TRBV9|TRBJ1-4
CASSSGQGATNEKLFF
>TRBV3-1/TRBV3-2|TRBJ2-7
CASSQGVGGTSGEAYEQYF
>TRBV5-1|TRBJ2-2
CASSYGLLNTGELFF
>TRBV3-1/TRBV3-2|TRBJ2-1
CASSQDRSGRAPNEQFF
>TRBV19|TRBJ2-6
CASSKDRVNSGANVLTF
>TRBV4-2|TRBJ2-7
CASSQEEGAYEQYF
>TRBV10-3|TRBJ1-1
CAISVGGGSEAFF
>TRBV7-7|TRBJ2-2
CASSRLGVAGELFF
>TRBV27|TRBJ2-1
CLTSEQGSSYNEQFF
>TRBV5-4|TRBJ2-1
CASSWKSGRAGNEQFF
>TRBV6-5|TRBJ2-1
CASERAGDAGNEQFF
>TRBV7-2|TRBJ2-5
CASSLGLAGGQETQYF
>TRBV30|TRBJ2-3
CAWSVLLDTQYF
>TRBV4-1|TRBJ1-5
CASSQLERAGDQPQHF
>TRBV21-1|TRBJ2-5
CASSKDRASGRETQYF
>TRBV6-1|TRBJ1-3
CASSEVQGAKGNTIYF
>TRBV19|TRBJ1-4
CASSPRGADGEKLFF
>TRBV27|TRBJ2-7
CASSLWARATYEQYF
>TRBV1|TRBJ2-7
CTSSPTRTSDPYEQYF
>TRBV25-1|TRBJ1-5
CASQEGGASNQPQHF
>TRBV4-1|TRBJ1-1
CASSQDTGGSRTEAFF
>TRBV5-6|TRBJ2-3
CASSSGGRTQYF
>TRBV4-3|TRBJ2-7
CASSQVSADEQYF
>TRBV12-3/TRBV12-4|TRBJ1-2
CASSLDGAGGYTF
>TRBV19|TRBJ1-6
CASSFTSYNSPLHF
>TRBV9|TRBJ1-6
CASSGSTSPLHF
>TRBV28|TRBJ1-4
CASSPEDRDEKLFF
>TRBV18|TRBJ2-7
CASSIQGSMNEQYF
>TRBV28|TRBJ1-2
CASSLSRTGIGGGYTF